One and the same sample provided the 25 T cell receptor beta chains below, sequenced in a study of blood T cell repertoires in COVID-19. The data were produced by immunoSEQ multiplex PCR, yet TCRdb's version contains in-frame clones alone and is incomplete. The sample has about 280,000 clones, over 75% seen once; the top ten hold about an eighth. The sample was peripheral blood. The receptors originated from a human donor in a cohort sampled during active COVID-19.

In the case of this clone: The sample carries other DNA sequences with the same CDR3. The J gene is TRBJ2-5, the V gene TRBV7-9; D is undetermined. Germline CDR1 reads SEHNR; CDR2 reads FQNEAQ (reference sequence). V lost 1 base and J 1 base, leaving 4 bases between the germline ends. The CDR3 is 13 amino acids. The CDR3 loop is CASSLGAQETQYF. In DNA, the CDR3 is TGTGCCAGCAGCTTAGGAGCCCAAGAGACCCAGTACTTC. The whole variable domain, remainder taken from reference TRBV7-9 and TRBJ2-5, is DTGVSQNPRHKITKRGQNVTFRCDPISEHNRLYWYRQTLGQGPEFLTYFQNEAQLEKSRLLSDRFSAERPKGSFSTLEIQRTEQGDSAMYLCASSLGAQETQYFGPGTRLLVL.

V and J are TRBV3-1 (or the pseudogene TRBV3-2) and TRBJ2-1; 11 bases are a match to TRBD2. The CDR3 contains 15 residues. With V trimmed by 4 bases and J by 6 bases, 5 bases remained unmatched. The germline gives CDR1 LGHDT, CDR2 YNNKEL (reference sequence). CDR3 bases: TGTGCCAGCAGCCCCCCGGGACTAGCGGTCAATGAGCAGTTCTTC. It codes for CASSPPGLAVNEQFF.

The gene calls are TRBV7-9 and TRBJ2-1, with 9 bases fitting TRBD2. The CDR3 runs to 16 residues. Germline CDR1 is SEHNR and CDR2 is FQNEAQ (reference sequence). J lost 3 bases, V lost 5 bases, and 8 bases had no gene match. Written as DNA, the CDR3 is TGTGCCAGCAGCGATTTAGCGGGAGTGATCTACAATGAGCAGTTCTTC. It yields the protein CASSDLAGVIYNEQFF.

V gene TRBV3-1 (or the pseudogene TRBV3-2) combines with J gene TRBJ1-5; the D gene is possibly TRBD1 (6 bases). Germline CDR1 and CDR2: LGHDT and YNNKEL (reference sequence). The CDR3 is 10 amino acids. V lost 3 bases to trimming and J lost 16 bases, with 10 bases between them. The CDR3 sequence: CASSHTGTHF. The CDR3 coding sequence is TGTGCCAGCAGCCACACCGGGACACATTTT.

The CDR3 sequence: CASSRETGLGYTF. DNA for the CDR3: TGTGCCAGCAGTCGCGAGACAGGTCTGGGCTACACCTTC. The chain combines TRBV6-4 with TRBJ1-2, with a weak D call TRBD1 (6 bases). CDR3 length equals 13 residues. Trimming stripped 5 bases from V and 8 bases from J, with 15 bases between. Germline lookup yields CDR1 MRHNA and CDR2 SNTAGT.

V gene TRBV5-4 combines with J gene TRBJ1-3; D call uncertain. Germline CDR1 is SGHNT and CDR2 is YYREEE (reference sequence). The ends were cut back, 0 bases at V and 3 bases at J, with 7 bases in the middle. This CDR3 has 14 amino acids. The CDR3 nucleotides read TGTGCCAGCAGCTTGGCAGGACTTGGAAACACCATATATTTT. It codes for CASSLAGLGNTIYF.

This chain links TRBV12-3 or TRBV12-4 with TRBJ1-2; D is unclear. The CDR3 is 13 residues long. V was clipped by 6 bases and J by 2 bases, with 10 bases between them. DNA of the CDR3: TGTGCCAGCAGCCCATCAGAAAACTATGGCTACACCTTC. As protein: CASSPSENYGYTF.

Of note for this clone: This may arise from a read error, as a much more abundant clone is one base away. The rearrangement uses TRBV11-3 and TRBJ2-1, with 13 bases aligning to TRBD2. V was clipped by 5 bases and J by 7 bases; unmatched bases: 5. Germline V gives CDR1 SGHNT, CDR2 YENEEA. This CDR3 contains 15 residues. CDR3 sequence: CASSQRTSGSNEQFF. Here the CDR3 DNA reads TGTGCCAGCAGCCAAAGGACTAGCGGGAGTAATGAGCAGTTCTTC.

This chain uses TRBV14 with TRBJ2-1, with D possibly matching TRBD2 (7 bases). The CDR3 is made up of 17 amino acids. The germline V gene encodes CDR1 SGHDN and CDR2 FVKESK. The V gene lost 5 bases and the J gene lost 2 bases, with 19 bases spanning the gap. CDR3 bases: TGTGCCAGCAGCTCCCGGGGGGCGGGGATCCCCTACAATGAGCAGTTCTTC. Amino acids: CASSSRGAGIPYNEQFF.

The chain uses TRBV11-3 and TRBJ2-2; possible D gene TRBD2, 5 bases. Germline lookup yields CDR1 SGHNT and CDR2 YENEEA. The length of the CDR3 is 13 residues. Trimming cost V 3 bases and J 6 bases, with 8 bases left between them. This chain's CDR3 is CASSFHGAGELFF. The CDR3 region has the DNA TGTGCCAGCAGCTTTCACGGGGCCGGGGAGCTGTTTTTT.

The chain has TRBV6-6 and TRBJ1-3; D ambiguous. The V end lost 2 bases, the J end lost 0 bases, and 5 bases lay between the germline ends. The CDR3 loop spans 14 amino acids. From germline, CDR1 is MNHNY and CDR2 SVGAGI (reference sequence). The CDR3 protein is CASSYEYSGNTIYF. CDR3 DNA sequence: TGTGCCAGCAGTTACGAGTACTCTGGAAACACCATATATTTT.

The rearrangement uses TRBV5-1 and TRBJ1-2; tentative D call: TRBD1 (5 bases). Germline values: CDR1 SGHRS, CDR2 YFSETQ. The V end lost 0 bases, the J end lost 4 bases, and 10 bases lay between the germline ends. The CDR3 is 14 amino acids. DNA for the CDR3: TGCGCCAGCAGCTTGGAGGGAGGGACCTATGGCTACACCTTC. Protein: CASSLEGGTYGYTF.

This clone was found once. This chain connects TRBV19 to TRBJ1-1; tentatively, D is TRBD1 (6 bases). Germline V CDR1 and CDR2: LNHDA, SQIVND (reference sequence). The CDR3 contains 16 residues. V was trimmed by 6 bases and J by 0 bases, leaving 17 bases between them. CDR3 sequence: CASREGGNRMNTEAFF. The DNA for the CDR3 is TGTGCCAGTAGGGAGGGGGGGAACCGCATGAACACTGAAGCTTTCTTT.

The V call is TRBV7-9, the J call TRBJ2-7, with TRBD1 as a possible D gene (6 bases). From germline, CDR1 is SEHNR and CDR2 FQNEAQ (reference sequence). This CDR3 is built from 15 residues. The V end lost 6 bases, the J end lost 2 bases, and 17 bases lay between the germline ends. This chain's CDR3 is CASSSDSALPYEQYF. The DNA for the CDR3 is TGTGCCAGCAGTTCGGACAGTGCCCTCCCCTACGAGCAGTACTTC.

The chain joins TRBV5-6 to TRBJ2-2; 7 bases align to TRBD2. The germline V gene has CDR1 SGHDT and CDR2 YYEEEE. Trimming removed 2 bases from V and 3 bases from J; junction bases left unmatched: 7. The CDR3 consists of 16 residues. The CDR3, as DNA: TGTGCCAGCAGCTTTTGGCGGCGGGAGTACACCGGGGAGCTGTTTTTT. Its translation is CASSFWRREYTGELFF.

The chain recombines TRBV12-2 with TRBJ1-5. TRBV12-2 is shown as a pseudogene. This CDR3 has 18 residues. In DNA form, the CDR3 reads TGTGCAAGTCGCCCTGGGTTGGGTAAGGAGGCGGGGAATCAGCCCCAGCATTTT. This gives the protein CASRPGLGKEAGNQPQHF.

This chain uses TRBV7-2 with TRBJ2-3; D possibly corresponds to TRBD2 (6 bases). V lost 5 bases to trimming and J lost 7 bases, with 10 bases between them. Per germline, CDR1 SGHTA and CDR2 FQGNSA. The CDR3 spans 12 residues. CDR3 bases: TGTGCCAGCAGCCGGGGGATTTATACGCAGTATTTT. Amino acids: CASSRGIYTQYF.

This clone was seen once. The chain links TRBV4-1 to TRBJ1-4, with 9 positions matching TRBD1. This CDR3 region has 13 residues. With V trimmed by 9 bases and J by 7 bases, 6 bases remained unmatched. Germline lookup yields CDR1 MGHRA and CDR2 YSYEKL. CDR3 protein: CASQGTGSEKLFF. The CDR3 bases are TGCGCCAGTCAGGGGACAGGGAGTGAAAAACTGTTTTTT.

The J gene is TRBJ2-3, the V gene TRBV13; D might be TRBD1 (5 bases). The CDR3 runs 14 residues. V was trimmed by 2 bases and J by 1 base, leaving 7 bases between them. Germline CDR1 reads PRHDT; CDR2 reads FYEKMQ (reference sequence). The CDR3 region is CASSLMGRTDTQYF. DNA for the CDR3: TGTGCCAGCAGCTTAATGGGGCGCACAGATACGCAGTATTTT.

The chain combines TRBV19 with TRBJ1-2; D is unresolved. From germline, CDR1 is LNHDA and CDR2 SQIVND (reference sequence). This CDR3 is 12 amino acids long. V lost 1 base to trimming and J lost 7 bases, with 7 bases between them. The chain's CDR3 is CASSIARFGYTF. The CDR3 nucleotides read TGTGCCAGTAGTATAGCGCGGTTTGGCTACACCTTC.

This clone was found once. The CDR3 DNA reads as TGTGCCAGTAGTAGCCGGGACAGGCTCGAGCAGTACTTC. This codes for CASSSRDRLEQYF. The genes are TRBV19 and TRBJ2-7; 8 bases are shared with TRBD1. V lost 4 bases and J lost 6; bases outside the gene matches: 5. The CDR3 contains 13 residues. The germline V gene has CDR1 LNHDA and CDR2 SQIVND (reference sequence).

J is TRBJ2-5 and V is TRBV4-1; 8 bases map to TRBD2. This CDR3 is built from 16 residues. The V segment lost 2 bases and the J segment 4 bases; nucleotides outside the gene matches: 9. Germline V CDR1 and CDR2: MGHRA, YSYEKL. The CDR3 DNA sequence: TGCGCCAGCAGCCAACTCAGCGGGAGAGGACCAGAGACCCAGTACTTC. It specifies CASSQLSGRGPETQYF.

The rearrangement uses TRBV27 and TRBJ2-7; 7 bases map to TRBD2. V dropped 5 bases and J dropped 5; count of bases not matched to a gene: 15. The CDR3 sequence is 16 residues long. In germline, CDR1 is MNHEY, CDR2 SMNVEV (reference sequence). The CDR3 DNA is TGTGCCAGCAGTCACCCCAGCTTAGCGGGCGGGAACGAGCAGTACTTC. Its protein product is CASSHPSLAGGNEQYF.

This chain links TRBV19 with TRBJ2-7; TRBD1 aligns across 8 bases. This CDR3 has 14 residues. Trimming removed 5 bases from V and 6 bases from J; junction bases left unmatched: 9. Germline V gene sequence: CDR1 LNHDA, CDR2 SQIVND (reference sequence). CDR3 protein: CASSPRTGFGEQYF. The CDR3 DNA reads TGTGCCAGTAGTCCCCGGACAGGGTTCGGCGAGCAGTACTTC.

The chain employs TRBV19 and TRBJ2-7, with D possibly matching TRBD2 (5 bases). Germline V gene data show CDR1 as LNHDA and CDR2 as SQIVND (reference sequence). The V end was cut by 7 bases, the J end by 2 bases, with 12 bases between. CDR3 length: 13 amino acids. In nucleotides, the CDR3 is TGTGCCAGTAAGGGCACGGGGACCTACGAGCAGTACTTC. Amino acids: CASKGTGTYEQYF.